Below, 2 T cell receptor beta chains from the same sample are listed, as sequenced in a study of T cell clonotyping in hematopoietic cell transplantation. Assay used: immunoSEQ multiplex PCR; TCRdb lists only in-frame clones, some missing. The data contain roughly 13,000 clones, approximately 95% of them seen just once; the ten biggest clones take up approximately 4.2%. The sample was PBMCs, taken 30 days after allogeneic stem cell transplant. These receptors were obtained from a male patient in his sixties who had an allogeneic stem cell transplant from an unrelated donor, so the T cells may come from the graft donor. Some clones in this sample may be carry-over from other donors' samples.

The chain links TRBV18 to TRBJ1-2; TRBD1 aligns across 8 bases. V gave up 3 bases and J gave up 6 bases; unmatched junction bases: 3. The length of the CDR3 is 13 residues. The germline V gene encodes CDR1 KGHSH and CDR2 LQKENI. CDR3 protein: CASSPSGQDGYTF. In DNA, the CDR3 is TGTGCCAGCTCACCGTCGGGACAGGATGGCTACACCTTC.

The chain has TRBV5-8 and TRBJ1-3; TRBD1 matches at 8 bases. Trimming cost V 1 base and J 3 bases; bases outside gene matches: 0. This CDR3 contains 14 residues. The germline V gene has CDR1 SGHTS and CDR2 YDEGEE. The CDR3 here is CASSLTGGGNTIYF. The CDR3 DNA follows: TGTGCCAGCAGCTTGACAGGGGGTGGAAACACCATATATTTT.